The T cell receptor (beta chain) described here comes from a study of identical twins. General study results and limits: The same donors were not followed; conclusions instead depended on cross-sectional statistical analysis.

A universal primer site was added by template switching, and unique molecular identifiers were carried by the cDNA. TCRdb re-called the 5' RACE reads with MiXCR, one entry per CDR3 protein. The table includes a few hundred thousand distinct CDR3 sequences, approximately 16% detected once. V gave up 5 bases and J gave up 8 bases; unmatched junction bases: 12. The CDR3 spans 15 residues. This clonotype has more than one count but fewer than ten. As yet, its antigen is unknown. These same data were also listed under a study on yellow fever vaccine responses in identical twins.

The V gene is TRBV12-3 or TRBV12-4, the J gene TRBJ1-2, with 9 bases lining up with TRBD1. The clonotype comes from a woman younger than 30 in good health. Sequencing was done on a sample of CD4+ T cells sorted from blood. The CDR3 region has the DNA TGTGCCAGCAGTCAAAACAGGGGGCGCGTTGAAGGCTACACCTTC. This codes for CASSQNRGRVEGYTF.